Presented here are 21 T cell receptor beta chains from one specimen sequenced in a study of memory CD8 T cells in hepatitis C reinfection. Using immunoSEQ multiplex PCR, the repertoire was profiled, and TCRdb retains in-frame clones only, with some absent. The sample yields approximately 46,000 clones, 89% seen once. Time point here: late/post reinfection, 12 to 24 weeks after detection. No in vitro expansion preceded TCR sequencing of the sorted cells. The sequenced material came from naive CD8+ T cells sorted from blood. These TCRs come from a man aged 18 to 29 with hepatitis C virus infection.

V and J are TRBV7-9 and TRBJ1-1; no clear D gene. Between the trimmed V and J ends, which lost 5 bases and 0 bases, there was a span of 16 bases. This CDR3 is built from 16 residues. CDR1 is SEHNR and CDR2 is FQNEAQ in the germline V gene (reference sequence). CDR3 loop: CASSQVRGSVNTEAFF. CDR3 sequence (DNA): TGTGCCAGCAGCCAAGTCCGCGGGTCGGTGAACACTGAAGCTTTCTTT.

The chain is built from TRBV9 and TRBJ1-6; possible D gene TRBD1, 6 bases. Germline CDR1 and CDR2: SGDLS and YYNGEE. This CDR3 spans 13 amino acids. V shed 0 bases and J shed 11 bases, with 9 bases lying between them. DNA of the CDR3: TGTGCCAGCAGCGTAGGCCAGGGGACACCCCTCCACTTT. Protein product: CASSVGQGTPLHF.

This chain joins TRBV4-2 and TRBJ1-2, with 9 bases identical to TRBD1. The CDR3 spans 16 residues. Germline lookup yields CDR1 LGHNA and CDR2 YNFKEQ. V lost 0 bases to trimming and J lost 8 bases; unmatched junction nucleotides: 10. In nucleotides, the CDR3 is TGTGCCAGCAGCCAAGATAGAATCGGGACAGGGCTCGGCTACACCTTC. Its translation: CASSQDRIGTGLGYTF.

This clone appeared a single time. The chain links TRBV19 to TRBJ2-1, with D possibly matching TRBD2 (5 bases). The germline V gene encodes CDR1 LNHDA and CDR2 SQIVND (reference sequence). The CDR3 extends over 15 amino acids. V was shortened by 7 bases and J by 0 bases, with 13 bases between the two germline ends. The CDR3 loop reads CASTERHLSYNEQFF. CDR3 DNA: TGTGCCAGTACGGAGCGGCACCTCTCCTACAATGAGCAGTTCTTC.

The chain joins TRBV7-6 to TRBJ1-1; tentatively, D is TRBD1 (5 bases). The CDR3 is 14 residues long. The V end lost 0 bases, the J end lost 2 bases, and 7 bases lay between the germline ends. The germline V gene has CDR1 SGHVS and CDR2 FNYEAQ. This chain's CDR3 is CASSLATVNTEAFF. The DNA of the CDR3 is TGTGCCAGCAGCTTAGCGACAGTTAACACTGAAGCTTTCTTT.

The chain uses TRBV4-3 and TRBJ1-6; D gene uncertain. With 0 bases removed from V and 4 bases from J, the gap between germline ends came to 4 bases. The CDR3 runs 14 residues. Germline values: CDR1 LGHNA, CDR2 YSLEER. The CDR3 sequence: CASSQDSYNSPLHF. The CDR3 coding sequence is TGCGCCAGCAGCCAAGACTCTTATAATTCACCCCTCCACTTT.

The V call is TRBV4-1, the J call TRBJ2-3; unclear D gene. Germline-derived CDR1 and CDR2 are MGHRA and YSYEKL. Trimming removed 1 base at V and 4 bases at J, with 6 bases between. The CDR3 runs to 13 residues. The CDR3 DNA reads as TGCGCCAGCAGCCAAGTGCAGGCAGATACGCAGTATTTT. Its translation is CASSQVQADTQYF.

DNA of the CDR3: TGTGCCAGCAGCCAAGACTCAGGACTAGGAGGAAATGAGCAGTTCTTC. Protein: CASSQDSGLGGNEQFF. The chain couples TRBV4-2 to TRBJ2-1; 7 bases line up with TRBD2. J lost 7 bases, V lost 0 bases, and 9 bases had no gene match. Looked up from germline, CDR1 is LGHNA and CDR2 is YNFKEQ. The CDR3 contains 16 residues.

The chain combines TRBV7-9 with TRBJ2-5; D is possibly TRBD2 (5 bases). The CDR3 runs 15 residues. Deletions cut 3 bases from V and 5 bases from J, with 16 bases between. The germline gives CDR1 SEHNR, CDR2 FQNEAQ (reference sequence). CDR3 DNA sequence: TGTGCCAGCAGCTTGACTACGCAAGGGCGGGAGACCCAGTACTTC. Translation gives CASSLTTQGRETQYF.

CDR3: CASSLAGGRDNEQFF. The CDR3 nucleotides are TGTGCCAGTTCACTAGCGGGAGGGCGAGACAATGAGCAGTTCTTC. This chain joins TRBV19 and TRBJ2-1; TRBD2 matches at 13 bases. The CDR3 consists of 15 residues. Per the germline V gene, CDR1 is LNHDA and CDR2 is SQIVND (reference sequence). V lost 8 bases and J lost 5; bases outside the gene matches: 6.

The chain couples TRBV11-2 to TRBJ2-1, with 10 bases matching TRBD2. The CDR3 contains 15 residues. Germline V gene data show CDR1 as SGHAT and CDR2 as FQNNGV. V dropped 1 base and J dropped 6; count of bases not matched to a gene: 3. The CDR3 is CASSLGTSGINEQFF. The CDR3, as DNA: TGTGCCAGCAGCTTAGGGACTAGCGGTATCAATGAGCAGTTCTTC.

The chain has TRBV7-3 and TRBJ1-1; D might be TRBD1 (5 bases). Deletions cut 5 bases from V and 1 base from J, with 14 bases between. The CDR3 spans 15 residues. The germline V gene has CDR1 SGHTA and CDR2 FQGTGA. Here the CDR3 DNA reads TGTGCCAGCAGCCCAGCGGGGGGGGAGAACACTGAAGCTTTCTTT. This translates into CASSPAGGENTEAFF.

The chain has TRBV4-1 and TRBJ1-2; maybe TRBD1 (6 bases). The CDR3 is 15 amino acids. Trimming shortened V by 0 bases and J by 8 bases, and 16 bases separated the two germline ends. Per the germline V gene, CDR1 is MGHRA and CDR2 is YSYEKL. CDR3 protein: CASSQEGQTKVGYTF. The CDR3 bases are TGCGCCAGCAGCCAAGAAGGACAGACGAAGGTGGGCTACACCTTC.

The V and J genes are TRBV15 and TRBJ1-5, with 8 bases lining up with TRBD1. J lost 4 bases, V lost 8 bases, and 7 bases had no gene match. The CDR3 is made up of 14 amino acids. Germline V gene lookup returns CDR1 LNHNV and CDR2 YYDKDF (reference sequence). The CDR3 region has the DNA TGTGCCACCCGCGGACAGGGTCTTAATCAGCCCCAGCATTTT. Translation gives CATRGQGLNQPQHF.

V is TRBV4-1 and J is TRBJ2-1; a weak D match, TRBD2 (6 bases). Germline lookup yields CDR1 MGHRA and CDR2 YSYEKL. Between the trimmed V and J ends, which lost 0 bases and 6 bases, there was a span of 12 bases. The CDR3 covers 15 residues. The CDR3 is CASSQDIRGGNEQFF. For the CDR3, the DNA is TGCGCCAGCAGCCAAGATATAAGGGGAGGCAATGAGCAGTTCTTC.

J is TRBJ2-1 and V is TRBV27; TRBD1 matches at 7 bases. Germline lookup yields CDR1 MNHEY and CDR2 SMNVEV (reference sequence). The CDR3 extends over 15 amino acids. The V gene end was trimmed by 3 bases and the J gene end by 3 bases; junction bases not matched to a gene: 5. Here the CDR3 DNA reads TGTGCCAGCAGTTTGCTCCAGGGGGACTACAATGAGCAGTTCTTC. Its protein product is CASSLLQGDYNEQFF.

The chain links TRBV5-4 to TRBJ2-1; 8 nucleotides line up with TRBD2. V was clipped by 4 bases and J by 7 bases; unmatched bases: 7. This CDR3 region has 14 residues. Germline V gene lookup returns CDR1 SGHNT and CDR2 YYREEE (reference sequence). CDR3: CASSPFGGANEQFF. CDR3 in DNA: TGTGCCAGCAGCCCATTCGGGGGGGCAAATGAGCAGTTCTTC.

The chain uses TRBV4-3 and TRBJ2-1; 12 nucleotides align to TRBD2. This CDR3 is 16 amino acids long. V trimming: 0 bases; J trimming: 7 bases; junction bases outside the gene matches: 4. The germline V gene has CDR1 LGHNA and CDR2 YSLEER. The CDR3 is CASSQESSGGVNEQFF. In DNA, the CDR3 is TGCGCCAGCAGCCAAGAGTCTAGCGGGGGGGTAAATGAGCAGTTCTTC.

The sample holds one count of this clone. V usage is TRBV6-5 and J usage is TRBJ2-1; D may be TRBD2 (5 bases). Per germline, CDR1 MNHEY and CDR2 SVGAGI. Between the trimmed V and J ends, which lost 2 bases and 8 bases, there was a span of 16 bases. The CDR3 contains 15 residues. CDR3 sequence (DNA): TGTGCCAGCAGTTACCGTGGACCCTTGGGAGATGAGCAGTTCTTC. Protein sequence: CASSYRGPLGDEQFF.

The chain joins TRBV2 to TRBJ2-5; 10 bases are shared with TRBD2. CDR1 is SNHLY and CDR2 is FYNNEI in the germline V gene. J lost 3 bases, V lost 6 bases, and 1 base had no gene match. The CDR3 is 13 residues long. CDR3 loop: CASSGLAEETQYF. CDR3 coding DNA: TGTGCCAGCAGCGGACTAGCGGAAGAGACCCAGTACTTC.

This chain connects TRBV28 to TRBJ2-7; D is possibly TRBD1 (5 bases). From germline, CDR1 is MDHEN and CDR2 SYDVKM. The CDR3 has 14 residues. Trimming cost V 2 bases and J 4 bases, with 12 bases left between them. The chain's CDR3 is CASSLSQGTYEQYV. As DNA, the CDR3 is TGTGCCAGCAGTTTAAGTCAGGGAACTTACGAGCAGTACGTC.